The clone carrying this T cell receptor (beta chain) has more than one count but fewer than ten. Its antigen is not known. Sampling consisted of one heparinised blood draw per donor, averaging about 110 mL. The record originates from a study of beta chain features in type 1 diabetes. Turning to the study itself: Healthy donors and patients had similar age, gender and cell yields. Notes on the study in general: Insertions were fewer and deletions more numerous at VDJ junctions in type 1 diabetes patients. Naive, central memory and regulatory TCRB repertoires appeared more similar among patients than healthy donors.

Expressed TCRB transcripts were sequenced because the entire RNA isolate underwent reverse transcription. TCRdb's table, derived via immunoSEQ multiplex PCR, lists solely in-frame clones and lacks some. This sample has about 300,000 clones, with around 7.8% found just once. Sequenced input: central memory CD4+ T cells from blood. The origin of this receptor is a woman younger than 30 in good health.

The CDR3 nucleotides are TGCGCCAGCAGCCAAGGGTACCAGGGCGGGAACGAGCAGTACTTC. It codes for CASSQGYQGGNEQYF. The V call is TRBV4-3, the J call TRBJ2-7; perhaps TRBD2 as D (6 bases). The CDR3 totals 15 residues. Germline V gives CDR1 LGHNA, CDR2 YSLEER. V was pared by 1 base and J by 5 bases, with 15 bases between.